The rows below give T cell receptor beta chains drawn from one sample of a study of shared clonotypes between healthy human individuals. Produced via immunoSEQ multiplex PCR; TCRdb's table is partial and in-frame only. The sample has around 530,000 clones; around three quarters are singletons. Sample: PBMCs. The receptors originated from a woman aged 40 to 50 in good health. Some clones in this sample may be carry-over from other donors' samples. CDR3s include the opening cysteine and the closing phenylalanine or tryptophan. Each record gives: V gene, CDR3 length, J gene, clone size, D gene, CDR3 protein, CDR3 DNA. The D gene is left open where the match is weak. Clone size is not always given. Where it is, it says once, few, many or a class for expanded clones.

v_call: TRBV29-1; cdr3_length: 16; j_call: TRBJ2-1; clone_size: NA; d_call: NA; cdr3_aa: CSTKVIRGPSISEQFF; cdr3_nt: TGCAGCACTAAGGTGATACGGGGCCCGTCGATCAGCGAGCAGTTCTTC
v_call: TRBV20-1; cdr3_length: 11; j_call: TRBJ2-7; clone_size: NA; d_call: NA; cdr3_aa: CSAFASYEQYF; cdr3_nt: TGCAGTGCTTTCGCCTCCTACGAGCAGTACTTC
v_call: TRBV9; cdr3_length: 15; j_call: TRBJ2-3; clone_size: once; d_call: NA; cdr3_aa: CASSSGLPLTDTQYF; cdr3_nt: TGTGCCAGCAGCTCTGGACTACCATTAACAGATACGCAGTATTTT
v_call: TRBV10-3; cdr3_length: 16; j_call: TRBJ2-1; clone_size: once; d_call: NA; cdr3_aa: CAISRITASSYNEQFF; cdr3_nt: TGTGCCATCAGTAGGATTACAGCGTCCTCCTACAATGAGCAGTTCTTC
v_call: TRBV19; cdr3_length: 12; j_call: TRBJ2-1; clone_size: NA; d_call: NA; cdr3_aa: CASKARYNEQFF; cdr3_nt: TGTGCCAGTAAGGCGCGGTACAATGAGCAGTTCTTC
v_call: TRBV2; cdr3_length: 15; j_call: TRBJ2-3; clone_size: once; d_call: NA; cdr3_aa: CASSVVMAGTDTQYF; cdr3_nt: TGTGCCAGCAGTGTGGTCATGGCGGGCACAGATACGCAGTATTTT
v_call: TRBV27; cdr3_length: 15; j_call: TRBJ1-4; clone_size: NA; d_call: NA; cdr3_aa: CASSRGGTTNEKLFF; cdr3_nt: TGTGCCAGCAGTCGTGGTGGGACAACTAATGAAAAACTGTTTTTT
v_call: TRBV5-1; cdr3_length: 15; j_call: TRBJ2-3; clone_size: NA; d_call: TRBD1; cdr3_aa: CASSLGQGPVDTQYF; cdr3_nt: TGCGCCAGCAGCTTGGGACAGGGGCCGGTCGATACGCAGTATTTT
v_call: TRBV9; cdr3_length: 15; j_call: TRBJ1-1; clone_size: NA; d_call: TRBD1; cdr3_aa: CASSRRQGANTEAFF; cdr3_nt: TGTGCCAGCAGCCGACGACAGGGGGCGAACACTGAAGCTTTCTTT
v_call: TRBV5-1; cdr3_length: 18; j_call: TRBJ2-7; clone_size: NA; d_call: TRBD1; cdr3_aa: CASSSFRDRGRVNYEQYF; cdr3_nt: TGCGCCAGCAGCTCGTTCCGGGACAGGGGGCGAGTAAACTACGAGCAGTACTTC
v_call: TRBV5-1; cdr3_length: 15; j_call: TRBJ2-1; clone_size: NA; d_call: TRBD2; cdr3_aa: CASSLGLAGYNEQFF; cdr3_nt: TGCGCCAGCAGCTTGGGGCTAGCGGGTTACAATGAGCAGTTCTTC
v_call: TRBV7-2; cdr3_length: 15; j_call: TRBJ2-7; clone_size: NA; d_call: NA; cdr3_aa: CASSLATGMDYEQYF; cdr3_nt: TGTGCCAGCAGCTTAGCAACAGGCATGGATTACGAGCAGTACTTC
v_call: TRBV5-1; cdr3_length: 15; j_call: TRBJ2-3; clone_size: NA; d_call: NA; cdr3_aa: CASSLDFLDTDTQYF; cdr3_nt: TGCGCCAGCAGCTTAGACTTCTTAGACACAGATACGCAGTATTTT